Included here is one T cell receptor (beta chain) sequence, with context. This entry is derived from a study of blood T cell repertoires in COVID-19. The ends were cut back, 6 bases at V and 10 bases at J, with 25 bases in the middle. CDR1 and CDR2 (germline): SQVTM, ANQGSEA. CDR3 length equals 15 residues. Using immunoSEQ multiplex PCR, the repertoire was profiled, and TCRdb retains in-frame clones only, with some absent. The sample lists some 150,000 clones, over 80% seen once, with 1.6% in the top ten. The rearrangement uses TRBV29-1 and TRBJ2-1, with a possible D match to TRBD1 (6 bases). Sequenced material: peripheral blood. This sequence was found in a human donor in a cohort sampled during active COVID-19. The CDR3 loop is CSVVGASTHTTEQFF. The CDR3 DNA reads TGCAGCGTCGTGGGGGCGTCCACCCATACTACGGAGCAGTTCTTC.